This T cell receptor beta chain was retrieved from a study of beta chain features in type 1 diabetes (dated by TCRdb to the late 2010s). With regard to the full study: Mean age, gender distribution, total cell number and subset yield did not differ between patients and healthy donors. Regulatory and stem cell-like memory subsets were isolated from only 8 patients and about 8 healthy donors, whereas naive and central memory subsets came from all 28 donors. The study compared TCRB repertoires of sorted circulating CD4+ T cell subsets between recently diagnosed type 1 diabetes patients and matched healthy donors. A total of roughly 100,000,000 sorted cells were examined across all samples, and the number of cells per subset was strongly correlated with RNA yield.

The paper as a whole reports these results and caveats: Fewer insertions and more nucleotide deletions at VDJ recombination sites were observed in patients with type 1 diabetes, implying thymic rearrangement abnormalities. Naive, central memory and regulatory TCRB repertoires appeared to be more similar among patients than among healthy donors. Because the HLA sub-analyses included only small numbers of individuals, any influence of HLA type on TCRB rearrangement was left unresolved. PCR might favor shorter templates, but patient and control samples were amplified and corrected together, so any skew would affect both groups equally. A moderate but significant shortening of TCRB CDR3 length was observed in type 1 diabetes patients in all four CD4+ subsets. Sequencing cDNA rather than genomic DNA could over-represent highly expressing activated cells, although activation and CD3 levels did not differ between groups.

This clone has only a few counts. The specificity of this receptor is unknown. It has no much larger one-base neighbor in the sample; base qualities were not kept. The entire amount of isolated RNA was reverse transcribed using the High Capacity cDNA Reverse Transcription Kit, so the sequenced TCRB transcripts were expressed ones. Deep immunoSEQ sequencing was performed on naive, central memory and regulatory T cell samples, with an average of about 4 million total reads per sample. Sorted cells were lysed in RLT buffer, and RNA was extracted using DNase-treated RNeasy Micro or Mini kits according to cell number. Each cell subset was processed separately to prevent cross-contamination, with patient and healthy donor samples processed together. The immunoSEQ multiplex PCR was used to amplify TCRB sequences from cDNA, generating 87-bp fragments that spanned the CDR3 region. Sequencing of the amplicons was done on the Illumina HiSeq platform. The original pipeline was this. PCR bias was computationally corrected using synthetic template baselines, reads within Hamming distance 2 were collapsed, and singletons that could not be merged were discarded. Reads were aligned against IMGT to assign V, D and J genes, CDR3 length and insertions or deletions at six rearrangement sites. Within each subset, clonotype counts were normalized to sorted cell number, after which true diversity and Gini coefficients were computed with the tcR R package. The overlap coefficient, calculated on TCRB nucleotide sequences, was used to measure repertoire sharing. In its TCRdb copy, this immuneACCESS table keeps in-frame sequences only and misses some clones. Where compared with another copy, unresolved V genes explain less than half of these, and the others have no known cause. V, J and clone size are those of that table, while D and trimming were read from the DNA. The sample records about 180,000 clones, 13% of which are singletons. Of the sample, 0.5% to 0.75% is held by the ten largest clones.

Each donor gave one peripheral blood draw, roughly 0.11 L on average, collected into heparinised tubes. A BD FACSAria II was used to sort naive, central memory, regulatory and stem cell-like memory CD4+ T cells with a panel that included CD45RO, CCR7, CD25, CD127, CD95 and CD27. Every sorted population had a purity above 95%. PBMCs were isolated right away by Lymphoprep density gradient centrifugation and were stained directly, without culture. So that batch effects would be minimized, each experiment stained and sorted samples in pairs, pairing one healthy donor with one patient. Inclusive of the bounding cysteine and phenylalanine, the CDR3 is 14 residues long. Only CDR3 DNA is held: 42 bases, read in frame from base 1. The CDR1 and CDR2 encoded by the germline V gene are SNHLY and FYNNEI. Ends trimmed: V by 7 bases, J by 4 bases; bases unmatched to a gene: 4.

The specimen was central memory CD4+ T cells from blood. This TCR was recovered from a woman in her late teens or twenties in good health. The chain employs TRBV2 and TRBJ2-2, with 9 junctional bases fitting TRBD1. The CDR3 corresponds to CASKGQGVTGELFF. The DNA sequence reads TGTGCCAGCAAGGGACAGGGAGTCACCGGGGAGCTGTTTTTT.